What follows are 8 T cell receptor beta chains derived from one specimen sequenced in a study of technical replicates of blood from several donors. Some clones are missing from TCRdb's copy, which holds only in-frame ones; the method was immunoSEQ multiplex PCR. This sample yields about 72,000 clones, of which over 95% are seen a single time; roughly 0.24% belongs to the top ten. Sequenced input: T cells isolated from PBMCs. Receptors originate from a human donor in good health.

The V gene is TRBV2, the J gene TRBJ2-2, with a possible D match to TRBD2 (6 bases). Germline values: CDR1 SNHLY, CDR2 FYNNEI. The CDR3 has 15 amino acids. V dropped 0 bases and J dropped 4 bases, with 9 bases sitting between them. The CDR3 coding sequence is TGTGCCAGCAGTGAAGCCGGGGGTGGCACCGGGGAGCTGTTTTTT. Translation gives CASSEAGGGTGELFF.

V usage is TRBV5-1 and J usage is TRBJ1-1; TRBD1 matches at 7 bases. Germline lookup yields CDR1 SGHRS and CDR2 YFSETQ. V dropped 7 bases and J dropped 5; count of bases not matched to a gene: 11. The CDR3 runs to 14 residues. The CDR3 sequence: CASDFRDSKTEAFF. DNA for the CDR3: TGCGCCAGCGACTTCCGGGACAGCAAAACTGAAGCTTTCTTT. Based on the CDR3 plus reference TRBV5-1 and TRBJ1-1, the full variable domain is KAGVTQTPRYLIKTRGQQVTLSCSPISGHRSVSWYQQTPGQGLQFLFEYFSETQRNKGNFPGRFSGRQFSNSRSEMNVSTLELGDSALYLCASDFRDSKTEAFFGQGTRLTVV.

V and J are TRBV28 and TRBJ2-7, with 7 nucleotides matching TRBD2. The CDR3 spans 15 residues. V shed 5 bases, J shed 4 bases, and the junction held 11 bases outside the gene matches. Germline loops: CDR1 MDHEN, CDR2 SYDVKM. The CDR3 DNA sequence: TGTGCCAGCAGTCCCACGCCGCTAGCGGCGTACGAGCAGTACTTC. Encoded protein: CASSPTPLAAYEQYF. The variable domain in full, completed from reference TRBV28 and TRBJ2-7, reads DVKVTQSSRYLVKRTGEKVFLECVQDMDHENMFWYRQDPGLGLRLIYFSYDVKMKEKGDIPEGYSVSREKKERFSLILESASTNQTSMYLCASSPTPLAAYEQYFGPGTRLTVT.

The chain combines TRBV6-5 with TRBJ1-2; D remains unclear. Trimming shortened V by 0 bases and J by 1 base, and 6 bases separated the two germline ends. This CDR3 spans 14 amino acids. Germline V gene sequence: CDR1 MNHEY, CDR2 SVGAGI. CDR3 sequence (DNA): TGTGCCAGCAGTTACTCAATCTTTAACTATGGCTACACCTTC. Encoded protein: CASSYSIFNYGYTF.

The rearrangement joins TRBV23-1 to TRBJ2-7; D may be TRBD1 (6 bases). TRBV23-1 is an ORF, and what it does is uncertain. Trimming removed 4 bases at V and 0 bases at J, with 16 bases between. This CDR3 spans 16 amino acids. Written as DNA, the CDR3 is TGCGCCAGCAGTCTACCCCCCGACAGGTCCTCCTACGAGCAGTACTTC. Amino acids: CASSLPPDRSSYEQYF.

The CDR3 nucleotides are TGTGCCAGCGGGACACAGAACACCGGGGAGCTGTTTTTT. Translating it yields CASGTQNTGELFF. V usage is TRBV28 and J usage is TRBJ2-2; tentative D call: TRBD1 (6 bases). CDR3 length equals 13 residues. Germline V CDR1 and CDR2: MDHEN, SYDVKM. V lost 8 bases, J lost 1 base, and 8 bases lay in between.

The chain links TRBV27 to TRBJ1-2; D not resolved. The CDR3 consists of 15 residues. CDR1 and CDR2 from the germline V gene are MNHEY and SMNVEV (reference sequence). V was clipped by 4 bases and J by 5 bases, with 17 bases between them. DNA of the CDR3: TGTGCCAGCAGTTCTGCCCCGGGATTATCATATGGCTACACCTTC. This translates into CASSSAPGLSYGYTF.

This chain links TRBV7-9 with TRBJ1-5; D not resolved. V was shortened by 3 bases and J by 0 bases, with 15 bases between the two germline ends. This CDR3 is 17 amino acids long. Germline assignment: CDR1 SEHNR and CDR2 FQNEAQ (reference sequence). Here the CDR3 reads CASSFSTGRYSNQPQHF. The CDR3, as DNA: TGTGCCAGCAGCTTCAGTACGGGGAGATATAGCAATCAGCCCCAGCATTTT.